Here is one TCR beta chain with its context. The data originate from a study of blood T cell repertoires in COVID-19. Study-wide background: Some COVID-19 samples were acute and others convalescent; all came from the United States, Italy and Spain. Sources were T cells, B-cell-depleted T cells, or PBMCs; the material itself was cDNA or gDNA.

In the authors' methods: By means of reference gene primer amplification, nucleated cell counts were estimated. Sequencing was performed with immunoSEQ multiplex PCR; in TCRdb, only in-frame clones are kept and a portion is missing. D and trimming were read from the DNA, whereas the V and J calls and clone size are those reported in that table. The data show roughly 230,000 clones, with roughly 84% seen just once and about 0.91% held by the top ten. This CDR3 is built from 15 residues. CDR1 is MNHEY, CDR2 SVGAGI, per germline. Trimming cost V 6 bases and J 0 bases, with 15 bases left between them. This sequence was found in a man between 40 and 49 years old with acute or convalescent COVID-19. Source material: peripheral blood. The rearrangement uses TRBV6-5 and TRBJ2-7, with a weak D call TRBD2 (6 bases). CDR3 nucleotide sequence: TGTGCCAGCAGCCGGGACTCTATGAGCTCCTACGAGCAGTACTTC. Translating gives CASSRDSMSSYEQYF.